Below are 32 T cell receptor beta chains sequenced from a single sample in a study of T cells expressing NK-cell markers (dated by TCRdb to about 2020). The method behind the library was 5' RACE. The sequencing machine was an Illumina HiSeq 2000. TCRdb reprocessed the reads into one record per CDR3 protein sequence, lacking DNA. The sample's records list 250,000 or so distinct CDR3 sequences. Around 3.9% of the sample is in the top ten clones. Sequencing input: blood T cells: a sorted CD56 or NKG2C T cell subset, CD4+ or CD8+ T cells, or bulk PBMC T cells (not recorded which). The receptors were gathered from a woman aged 18 to 75 in good health.

The chain links TRBV12-3 or TRBV12-4 to TRBJ2-1; the D call of TRBD1 rests on TCRdb alone, since no DNA is present to check it. The CDR3 length is 14 residues. CDR3 in amino acids: CASTPGGSYNEQFF.

The genes are TRBV5-1 and TRBJ2-2; lacking DNA, the TRBD2 call made by TCRdb goes unchecked. In germline, CDR1 is SGHRS, CDR2 YFSETQ. This CDR3 is 15 amino acids long. CDR3 sequence: CASRPGTSIAGELFF. Complete variable domain (other parts from reference TRBV5-1 and TRBJ2-2): KAGVTQTPRYLIKTRGQQVTLSCSPISGHRSVSWYQQTPGQGLQFLFEYFSETQRNKGNFPGRFSGRQFSNSRSEMNVSTLELGDSALYLCASRPGTSIAGELFFGEGSRLTVL.

V is TRBV5-4 and J is TRBJ1-4. Germline V gene sequence: CDR1 SGHNT, CDR2 YYREEE (reference sequence). The CDR3 covers 14 residues. The CDR3: CASSSRGVGEKLFF.

J is TRBJ1-4 and V is TRBV4-3; TCRdb lists TRBD1, though no DNA is available to test this call. This CDR3 is built from 16 residues. Germline V gene lookup returns CDR1 LGHNA and CDR2 YSLEER. The CDR3: CASSQDTGTGAEKLFF.

The V gene is TRBV12-3 or TRBV12-4, the J gene TRBJ1-1; TCRdb names TRBD1, which stays unverified in the absence of DNA. CDR3 length: 17 residues. The CDR3 spells CASSLALGGELSTEAFF.

The CDR3 is CASSPAGESYNEQFF. The chain recombines TRBV7-2 with TRBJ2-1; TCRdb calls TRBD1, which cannot be checked without DNA. The CDR3 has 15 residues. Germline lookup yields CDR1 SGHTA and CDR2 FQGNSA.

CDR3 sequence reads: CASRVRTGPSVYNEQFF. The rearrangement links TRBV12-3 or TRBV12-4 to TRBJ2-1; lacking DNA, the TRBD1 call made by TCRdb goes unchecked. The CDR3 has 17 amino acids.

This sequence joins TRBV5-5 and TRBJ1-2. The CDR3 is made up of 13 amino acids. Germline CDR1 SGHKS, CDR2 YYEKEE (reference sequence). This CDR3 is CASSLSRNLGYTF.

The chain recombines TRBV11-2 with TRBJ2-3; the D gene TCRdb calls, TRBD2, cannot be checked with no DNA. The CDR3 loop spans 16 amino acids. Looked up from germline, CDR1 is SGHAT and CDR2 is FQNNGV. This CDR3 is CASSTRLAGSTDTQYF.

This chain connects TRBV2 to TRBJ2-7; lacking DNA, the TRBD2 call made by TCRdb goes unchecked. The CDR3 loop spans 13 amino acids. Germline-derived CDR1 and CDR2 are SNHLY and FYNNEI. CDR3 region: CASSAGSRDEQYF. Using reference TRBV2 and TRBJ2-7 for the parts outside the CDR3, the full variable domain is EPEVTQTPSHQVTQMGQEVILRCVPISNHLYFYWYRQILGQKVEFLVSFYNNEISEKSEIFDDQFSVERPDGSNFTLKIRSTKLEDSAMYFCASSAGSRDEQYFGPGTRLTVT.

The chain employs TRBV18 and TRBJ1-5. CDR1 KGHSH and CDR2 LQKENI come from the germline V gene. This CDR3 is built from 13 residues. The CDR3 sequence is CASSPGESQPQHF.

The chain combines TRBV20-1 with TRBJ1-1; the D call of TRBD1 rests on TCRdb alone, since no DNA is present to check it. From germline, CDR1 is DFQATT and CDR2 SNEGSKA (reference sequence). The CDR3 has 13 amino acids. CDR3 sequence: CSASPPWNTEAFF.

V usage is TRBV4-3 and J usage is TRBJ1-1; TCRdb calls TRBD1, which cannot be checked without DNA. The germline gives CDR1 LGHNA, CDR2 YSLEER. This CDR3 has 15 residues. The CDR3 sequence: CASSQEGRGWTEAFF.

This chain uses TRBV7-3 with TRBJ1-6; TCRdb picks TRBD1, but there is no DNA to check that call. This CDR3 spans 15 amino acids. CDR1 SGHTA and CDR2 FQGTGA come from the germline V gene. The CDR3 sequence: CASSPRQGSNSPLHF.

The chain combines TRBV20-1 with TRBJ2-7; TCRdb designates TRBD1, a call that cannot be tested without DNA. Germline V gives CDR1 DFQATT, CDR2 SNEGSKA (reference sequence). CDR3 length: 14 residues. This CDR3 reads CSARGMSLPYEQYF.

The chain joins TRBV28 to TRBJ2-7. This CDR3 has 13 amino acids. The germline gives CDR1 MDHEN, CDR2 SYDVKM. The CDR3 loop reads CASSSGPFAEQYF.

This sequence joins TRBV20-1 and TRBJ2-3; without DNA, the TCRdb call of TRBD2 cannot be checked. Germline CDR1 and CDR2: DFQATT and SNEGSKA (reference sequence). CDR3 length: 17 amino acids. The CDR3 protein is CSASRLGLAGGGDTQYF.

The chain's CDR3 is CASSKPTSYYNEQFF. The rearrangement links TRBV5-1 to TRBJ2-1; the TCRdb call, TRBD2, lacks DNA for checking. Germline-derived CDR1 and CDR2 are SGHRS and YFSETQ. This CDR3 contains 15 residues.

The CDR3 loop is CASSLVRPPYNEQFF. The V call is TRBV7-2, the J call TRBJ2-1. Germline CDR1 is SGHTA and CDR2 is FQGNSA. The CDR3 has 15 residues.

The V and J genes are TRBV20-1 and TRBJ2-7; TCRdb reports TRBD1, a call that lacks DNA to check it against. This CDR3 spans 15 amino acids. Germline V gene lookup returns CDR1 DFQATT and CDR2 SNEGSKA (reference sequence). The CDR3 spells CSAPPGQGGSYEQYF.

The V and J genes are TRBV15 and TRBJ2-3; without DNA, the TCRdb call of TRBD1 cannot be checked. The CDR3 consists of 16 residues. Germline values: CDR1 LNHNV, CDR2 YYDKDF (reference sequence). CDR3 loop: CATSRDLIGGSDTQYF.

The J gene is TRBJ2-7, the V gene TRBV5-1. CDR1 is SGHRS, CDR2 YFSETQ, per germline. This CDR3 region has 12 residues. This CDR3 is CASSLASQEQYF.

CDR3 amino acids: CASSHSGTGGDTGELFF. The rearrangement joins TRBV4-2 to TRBJ2-2; TCRdb proposes TRBD1, but this gene call is untestable without DNA. CDR1 LGHNA and CDR2 YNFKEQ come from the germline V gene. The CDR3 contains 17 residues.

The CDR3 protein is CSAKTSGNTDTQYF. The genes are TRBV20-1 and TRBJ2-3; TCRdb proposes TRBD2, but this gene call is untestable without DNA. The CDR3 sequence is 14 residues long. Germline V gene lookup returns CDR1 DFQATT and CDR2 SNEGSKA (reference sequence).

The J gene is TRBJ2-1, the V gene TRBV25-1; TCRdb returns TRBD1, unconfirmable since there is no DNA. Germline V gene lookup returns CDR1 MGHDK and CDR2 SYGVNS. CDR3 size: 14 residues. The CDR3 here is CASSGDRVGNEQFF.

The rearrangement links TRBV7-8 to TRBJ1-2; TCRdb selects TRBD1, and the lack of DNA leaves this call unchecked. CDR1 is SGHVS, CDR2 FQNEAQ, per germline. There are 14 residues in the CDR3. The CDR3 sequence is CASSLVQGAGGYTF.

This sequence joins TRBV12-3 or TRBV12-4 and TRBJ2-3; the D gene TCRdb calls, TRBD1, cannot be checked with no DNA. There are 13 residues in the CDR3. CDR3 region: CASSLRGVDTQYF.

The gene calls are TRBV6-5 and TRBJ1-2. Germline values: CDR1 MNHEY, CDR2 SVGAGI. The length of the CDR3 is 13 residues. CDR3 amino acids: CASSYARGYGYTF.

J is TRBJ1-4 and V is TRBV12-3 or TRBV12-4. This CDR3 spans 12 amino acids. The CDR3 loop reads CASRSSDEKLFF.

This chain joins TRBV20-1 and TRBJ2-3; as DNA is missing, the TRBD2 call by TCRdb cannot be tested. Germline-derived CDR1 and CDR2 are DFQATT and SNEGSKA (reference sequence). The length of the CDR3 is 16 residues. The CDR3 region is CSAQPGTSGRSDTQYF.

The rearrangement uses TRBV5-1 and TRBJ2-3; with no DNA, the TCRdb D assignment of TRBD1 cannot be verified. CDR3 length equals 16 residues. Germline assignment: CDR1 SGHRS and CDR2 YFSETQ. CDR3: CASSSSGVRGTDTQYF.

This chain connects TRBV20-1 to TRBJ2-3; the D call from TCRdb, TRBD1, cannot be confirmed without DNA. This CDR3 has 13 residues. Germline CDR1 and CDR2: DFQATT and SNEGSKA (reference sequence). CDR3 in amino acids: CSAPDRVPDTQYF.